These 5 T cell receptor beta chains came from one sample sequenced in a study of tumor and adjacent non-tumor tissue in lung cancer. This sample's RNA came from whole unsorted tissue. This non-tumor lung sample came from over 3 cm beyond the tumor edge. The library came from three nested PCR rounds adapted from ARM-PCR protocols. One entry per CDR3 protein, called by TCRdb with MiXCR from the multiplex PCR reads. The table has 52,000 or so distinct CDR3 sequences, 74% seen once. Sequenced sample: distant non-tumor lung tissue. These receptors came from a woman aged 60-75 years with non-small cell lung cancer.

The CDR3 coding sequence is TGCGCCAGCAGTCCTTCAGTCAGACAGGGGATTTCGGGAAACACCATATATTTT. It yields the protein CASSPSVRQGISGNTIYF. The chain joins TRBV4-3 to TRBJ1-3, with TRBD1 matching over 8 bases. The V and J ends lost 6 bases and 4 bases, in that order; junction bases with no gene match: 17. Looked up from germline, CDR1 is LGHNA and CDR2 is YSLEER. This CDR3 contains 18 residues.

About this clonotype: This may come from a read error, since a much larger clone is one base off. This sequence joins TRBV30 and TRBJ1-2; tentatively, D is TRBD1 (5 bases). In germline, CDR1 is GTSNPN, CDR2 SVGIG (reference sequence). This CDR3 is 12 amino acids long. CDR3 protein: CVWTLDNYGYTF. CDR3 nucleotide sequence: TGTGTCTGGACACTGGATAACTATGGCTACACCTTC.

The chain couples TRBV29-1 to TRBJ2-3; weak D call: TRBD2 (5 bases). Deletions cut 6 bases from V and 6 bases from J, with 22 bases between. The CDR3 runs 15 residues. CDR1 is SQVTM and CDR2 is ANQGSEA in the germline V gene. CDR3 DNA: TGCAGCGTCCCCCAACTAGTACCAACTGTGGATACGCAGTATTTT. This translates into CSVPQLVPTVDTQYF.

Note on this clonotype: One end of the junction is discordant with germline, which a read error may explain. This sequence joins TRBV29-1 and TRBJ1-1; D remains unclear. The CDR3 length is 14 residues. Germline CDR1 is SQVTM and CDR2 is ANQGSEA. CDR3 residues: CSVGPDGIWFEAFF. CDR3 nucleotide sequence: TGCAGCGTTGGTCCCGATGGGATATGGTTTGAAGCCTTCTTT. The full variable domain, rest sourced from reference TRBV29-1 and TRBJ1-1, is SAVISQKPSRDICQRGTSLTIQCQVDSQVTMMFWYRQQPGQSLTLIATANQGSEATYESGFVIDKFPISRPNLTFSTLTVSNMSPEDSSIYLCSVGPDGIWFEAFFGQGTRLTVV.

On this clonotype itself: The CDR3 does not end in the conserved phenylalanine or tryptophan, so this is likely a read error. CDR3 DNA sequence: TGTGCCAGCAGTTCAGTATGGGGGGGTGGCCAGCCCCAGCATTCT. This translates into CASSSVWGGGQPQHS. The V gene is TRBV6-5, the J gene TRBJ1-5; the D gene is possibly TRBD1 (5 bases). From germline, CDR1 is MNHEY and CDR2 SVGAGI. The ends were cut back, 4 bases at V and 7 bases at J, with 17 bases in the middle. This CDR3 region has 15 residues.